The rows below give T cell receptor beta chains drawn from one sample of a study of cytomegalovirus exposure and HLA in healthy donors. TCRdb's table, derived via immunoSEQ multiplex PCR, lists solely in-frame clones and lacks some. The sample lists about 140,000 clones, around 57% occurring once. Sequencing input: PBMCs. Receptors originate from a male donor in good health and CMV-seronegative. Both conserved end residues are part of each CDR3. Fields, in order: D gene, clone size, V gene, J gene, CDR3 protein, CDR3 DNA. The D gene is left open where the match is weak. Clone size is not always given. Where it is, it says once, few, many or a class for expanded clones.

d_call: .
clone_size: few
v_call: TRBV12-5
j_call: TRBJ1-1
cdr3_aa: CASGLEGGTEAFF
cdr3_nt: TGTGCTAGTGGTTTGGAAGGGGGCACTGAAGCTTTCTTT

d_call: .
clone_size: .
v_call: TRBV6-5
j_call: TRBJ1-3
cdr3_aa: CASSPEYYSGNTIYF
cdr3_nt: TGTGCCAGCAGTCCTGAGTATTACTCTGGAAACACCATATATTTT

d_call: .
clone_size: .
v_call: TRBV30
j_call: TRBJ1-2
cdr3_aa: CAWSPGFGDGYTF
cdr3_nt: TGTGCCTGGAGTCCCGGGTTCGGCGATGGCTACACCTTC

d_call: TRBD1
clone_size: few
v_call: TRBV7-8
j_call: TRBJ2-7
cdr3_aa: CASSSRTGKIDEQYF
cdr3_nt: TGTGCCAGCAGCTCCCGGACAGGGAAGATCGACGAGCAGTACTTC

d_call: TRBD1
clone_size: few
v_call: TRBV29-1
j_call: TRBJ1-1
cdr3_aa: CSVEERGQGEAFF
cdr3_nt: TGCAGCGTTGAAGAACGGGGACAGGGGGAAGCTTTCTTT

d_call: .
clone_size: .
v_call: TRBV2
j_call: TRBJ1-5
cdr3_aa: CASSNSRVTYSNQPQHF
cdr3_nt: TGTGCCAGCAGTAATTCTAGAGTAACTTATAGCAATCAGCCCCAGCATTTT

d_call: TRBD1
clone_size: once
v_call: TRBV2
j_call: TRBJ1-2
cdr3_aa: CASSGDRGGTYGYTF
cdr3_nt: TGTGCCAGCAGTGGGGACAGGGGGGGAACCTATGGCTACACCTTC

d_call: .
clone_size: few
v_call: TRBV19
j_call: TRBJ1-1
cdr3_aa: CATLPGGFRNTEAFF
cdr3_nt: TGTGCCACCTTACCCGGGGGTTTTAGAAACACTGAAGCTTTCTTT

d_call: .
clone_size: .
v_call: TRBV5-4
j_call: TRBJ1-6
cdr3_aa: CASSLAGKKRNSPLHF
cdr3_nt: TGTGCCAGCAGCTTGGCGGGGAAAAAGAGGAATTCACCCCTCCACTTT

d_call: .
clone_size: .
v_call: TRBV7-2
j_call: TRBJ2-2
cdr3_aa: CASSLVGGGGELFF
cdr3_nt: TGTGCCAGCAGCTTAGTTGGGGGCGGCGGGGAGCTGTTTTTT

d_call: .
clone_size: few
v_call: TRBV9
j_call: TRBJ1-5
cdr3_aa: CASSVEGAFGQPQHF
cdr3_nt: TGTGCCAGCAGCGTAGAAGGGGCTTTTGGGCAGCCCCAGCATTTT

d_call: .
clone_size: .
v_call: TRBV5-1
j_call: TRBJ1-5
cdr3_aa: CASSLDGRAQPQHF
cdr3_nt: TGCGCCAGCAGCTTGGATGGCAGGGCACAGCCCCAGCATTTT

d_call: TRBD2
clone_size: .
v_call: TRBV5-6
j_call: TRBJ2-1
cdr3_aa: CASSKSGGPSYNEQFF
cdr3_nt: TGTGCCAGCAGCAAAAGCGGGGGGCCCTCCTACAATGAGCAGTTCTTC

d_call: TRBD1
clone_size: .
v_call: TRBV9
j_call: TRBJ2-6
cdr3_aa: CASSRRTGVSGANVLTF
cdr3_nt: TGTGCCAGCAGCAGGAGGACAGGGGTCTCTGGGGCCAACGTCCTGACTTTC

d_call: TRBD2
clone_size: .
v_call: TRBV6-5
j_call: TRBJ2-3
cdr3_aa: CASRSAGGYTDTQYF
cdr3_nt: TGTGCCAGCAGAAGCGCGGGGGGGTACACAGATACGCAGTATTTT

d_call: TRBD1
clone_size: .
v_call: TRBV14
j_call: TRBJ2-7
cdr3_aa: CASSQPLSGRDRDYEQYF
cdr3_nt: TGTGCCAGCAGCCAACCCCTGTCGGGCCGGGACAGGGATTACGAGCAGTACTTC

d_call: .
clone_size: .
v_call: TRBV25-1
j_call: TRBJ1-3
cdr3_aa: CASSELGDYSGNTIYF
cdr3_nt: TGTGCCAGCAGTGAATTAGGGGACTACTCTGGAAACACCATATATTTT

d_call: TRBD1
clone_size: few
v_call: TRBV5-4
j_call: TRBJ2-3
cdr3_aa: CASSLEVTAGGLDTQYF
cdr3_nt: TGTGCCAGCAGCTTGGAGGTCACGGCAGGGGGCTTAGATACGCAGTATTTT

d_call: .
clone_size: once
v_call: TRBV27
j_call: TRBJ1-6
cdr3_aa: CASSFFTGFTAMDSPLHF
cdr3_nt: TGTGCCAGCAGTTTTTTCACTGGGTTTACAGCCATGGATTCACCCCTCCACTTT

d_call: TRBD1
clone_size: few
v_call: TRBV7-9
j_call: TRBJ1-4
cdr3_aa: CASSLGTEEEKLFF
cdr3_nt: TGTGCCAGCAGCTTGGGGACAGAGGAGGAAAAACTGTTTTTT

d_call: .
clone_size: .
v_call: TRBV27
j_call: TRBJ2-1
cdr3_aa: CASSLGQSYNEQFF
cdr3_nt: TGTGCCAGCAGTTTAGGGCAGTCCTACAATGAGCAGTTCTTC

d_call: .
clone_size: .
v_call: TRBV7-8
j_call: TRBJ1-5
cdr3_aa: CASSLDGNSNQPQHF
cdr3_nt: TGTGCCAGCAGCTTGGACGGGAATAGCAATCAGCCCCAGCATTTT

d_call: .
clone_size: once
v_call: TRBV6-1
j_call: TRBJ2-2
cdr3_aa: CASRERGPNTGELFF
cdr3_nt: TGTGCCAGCAGAGAAAGGGGCCCCAACACCGGGGAGCTGTTTTTT

d_call: .
clone_size: .
v_call: TRBV19
j_call: TRBJ2-3
cdr3_aa: CASSRLHQDTQYF
cdr3_nt: TGTGCCAGTAGTAGACTCCATCAAGATACGCAGTATTTT

d_call: .
clone_size: once
v_call: TRBV5-5
j_call: TRBJ1-6
cdr3_aa: CASSPLWAGSPLHF
cdr3_nt: TGTGCCAGCAGCCCTCTCTGGGCTGGGTCACCCCTCCACTTT

d_call: .
clone_size: .
v_call: TRBV5-1
j_call: TRBJ1-3
cdr3_aa: CASSDFRVGPGNTIYF
cdr3_nt: TGCGCCAGCAGCGATTTCAGGGTAGGGCCTGGAAACACCATATATTTT

d_call: .
clone_size: .
v_call: TRBV6-5
j_call: TRBJ2-5
cdr3_aa: CASSYDRQETQYF
cdr3_nt: TGTGCCAGCAGTTACGACAGACAAGAGACCCAGTACTTC

d_call: TRBD1
clone_size: .
v_call: TRBV7-6
j_call: TRBJ1-1
cdr3_aa: CASSEGQGTTEAFF
cdr3_nt: TGTGCCAGCAGCGAAGGACAGGGGACCACTGAAGCTTTCTTT

d_call: .
clone_size: .
v_call: TRBV7-8
j_call: TRBJ1-2
cdr3_aa: CASSRLQGPIYGYTF
cdr3_nt: TGTGCCAGCAGCCGATTACAGGGCCCTATCTATGGCTACACCTTC

d_call: .
clone_size: few
v_call: TRBV11-3
j_call: TRBJ1-1
cdr3_aa: CASSREAGGPNTEAFF
cdr3_nt: TGTGCCAGCAGCCGAGAAGCGGGGGGCCCGAACACTGAAGCTTTCTTT

d_call: .
clone_size: once
v_call: TRBV19
j_call: TRBJ1-6
cdr3_aa: CASNQRRGGNSPLHF
cdr3_nt: TGTGCCAGTAATCAACGGAGGGGGGGAAATTCACCCCTCCACTTT

d_call: .
clone_size: few
v_call: TRBV5-1
j_call: TRBJ1-1
cdr3_aa: CASSIVTGNTEAFF
cdr3_nt: TGCGCCAGCAGCATCGTAACAGGGAACACTGAAGCTTTCTTT

d_call: .
clone_size: .
v_call: TRBV19
j_call: TRBJ1-1
cdr3_aa: CASSNTGNTEAFF
cdr3_nt: TGTGCCAGTAGTAACACAGGGAACACTGAAGCTTTCTTT

d_call: TRBD2
clone_size: few
v_call: TRBV7-2
j_call: TRBJ2-7
cdr3_aa: CASSQFTGGVYEQYF
cdr3_nt: TGTGCCAGCAGCCAATTCACCGGGGGGGTCTACGAGCAGTACTTC

d_call: TRBD1
clone_size: .
v_call: TRBV6-1
j_call: TRBJ2-3
cdr3_aa: CASSEGTGGTDTQYF
cdr3_nt: TGTGCCAGCAGTGAAGGGACAGGGGGCACAGATACGCAGTATTTT

d_call: .
clone_size: .
v_call: TRBV28
j_call: TRBJ1-2
cdr3_aa: CASSLEGAYGYTF
cdr3_nt: TGTGCCAGCAGTTTAGAAGGGGCCTATGGCTACACCTTC

d_call: .
clone_size: few
v_call: TRBV7-9
j_call: TRBJ2-1
cdr3_aa: CASSLGQGEDEQFF
cdr3_nt: TGTGCCAGCAGCTTAGGCCAGGGGGAGGATGAGCAGTTCTTC

d_call: TRBD1
clone_size: .
v_call: TRBV5-4
j_call: TRBJ2-3
cdr3_aa: CASSRDRGSDTQYF
cdr3_nt: TGTGCCAGCAGTCGGGACAGGGGGTCAGATACGCAGTATTTT

d_call: TRBD1
clone_size: few
v_call: TRBV7-2
j_call: TRBJ1-1
cdr3_aa: CASSSGTGGKSAFF
cdr3_nt: TGTGCCAGCAGCTCCGGGACAGGGGGCAAATCAGCTTTCTTT

d_call: TRBD1
clone_size: .
v_call: TRBV13
j_call: TRBJ2-5
cdr3_aa: CASSLEQGVQETQYF
cdr3_nt: TGTGCCAGCAGCTTAGAACAGGGGGTCCAAGAGACCCAGTACTTC

d_call: TRBD1
clone_size: .
v_call: TRBV7-9
j_call: TRBJ1-4
cdr3_aa: CASSLGQGATNEKLFF
cdr3_nt: TGTGCCAGCAGCTTGGGACAGGGGGCAACTAATGAAAAACTGTTTTTT

d_call: TRBD2
clone_size: .
v_call: TRBV7-9
j_call: TRBJ2-1
cdr3_aa: CASSPAGSGGNEQFF
cdr3_nt: TGTGCCAGCAGCCCGGCAGGTAGCGGGGGCAATGAGCAGTTCTTC

d_call: TRBD2
clone_size: few
v_call: TRBV7-3
j_call: TRBJ2-2
cdr3_aa: CASSLSGGGNGELFF
cdr3_nt: TGTGCCAGCAGCTTATCCGGGGGGGGGAACGGGGAGCTGTTTTTT

d_call: TRBD1
clone_size: .
v_call: TRBV30
j_call: TRBJ1-2
cdr3_aa: CAFKGMDRALLNGYTF
cdr3_nt: TGTGCCTTTAAAGGAATGGACAGGGCGCTTTTAAATGGCTACACCTTC

d_call: TRBD1
clone_size: .
v_call: TRBV18
j_call: TRBJ1-1
cdr3_aa: CASSLLIIGQAGGHTEAFF
cdr3_nt: TGTGCCAGCTCACTCCTGATAATAGGACAGGCCGGGGGACACACTGAAGCTTTCTTT

d_call: .
clone_size: .
v_call: TRBV18
j_call: TRBJ1-2
cdr3_aa: CASSPDRVYGYTF
cdr3_nt: TGTGCCAGCTCCCCGGACAGAGTCTATGGCTACACCTTC

d_call: TRBD2
clone_size: few
v_call: TRBV7-3
j_call: TRBJ2-1
cdr3_aa: CASSRAHGGIYNEQFF
cdr3_nt: TGTGCCAGCAGCCGAGCTCACGGGGGGATCTACAATGAGCAGTTCTTC

d_call: .
clone_size: .
v_call: TRBV5-6
j_call: TRBJ1-2
cdr3_aa: CASSYAGFDYGYTF
cdr3_nt: TGTGCCAGCAGCTATGCAGGGTTTGACTATGGCTACACCTTC

d_call: .
clone_size: .
v_call: TRBV5-4
j_call: TRBJ2-7
cdr3_aa: CASSFGGTEQYF
cdr3_nt: TGTGCCAGCAGCTTTGGGGGGACCGAGCAGTACTTC

d_call: TRBD1
clone_size: .
v_call: TRBV4-1
j_call: TRBJ1-5
cdr3_aa: CASSLGIGTVISNQPQHF
cdr3_nt: TGCGCCAGCAGCTTGGGGATCGGGACAGTGATTAGCAATCAGCCCCAGCATTTT

d_call: .
clone_size: .
v_call: TRBV12-5
j_call: TRBJ2-1
cdr3_aa: CASAPSAEYNEQFF
cdr3_nt: TGTGCTAGTGCCCCGAGCGCCGAGTACAATGAGCAGTTCTTC

d_call: TRBD1
clone_size: .
v_call: TRBV9
j_call: TRBJ2-2
cdr3_aa: CASTLGTGETGELFF
cdr3_nt: TGTGCCAGCACCCTAGGGACAGGGGAAACCGGGGAGCTGTTTTTT

d_call: .
clone_size: .
v_call: TRBV18
j_call: TRBJ1-6
cdr3_aa: CASSRSGSDNSPLHF
cdr3_nt: TGTGCCAGCTCAAGGTCCGGGTCAGATAATTCACCCCTCCACTTT

d_call: .
clone_size: .
v_call: TRBV7-9
j_call: TRBJ2-3
cdr3_aa: CASTGGPFSTDTQYF
cdr3_nt: TGTGCCAGCACCGGGGGGCCTTTCAGCACAGATACGCAGTATTTT

d_call: TRBD1
clone_size: few
v_call: TRBV6-5
j_call: TRBJ2-4
cdr3_aa: CASSPGTGNDIQYF
cdr3_nt: TGTGCCAGCAGTCCCGGGACAGGGAACGACATTCAGTACTTC